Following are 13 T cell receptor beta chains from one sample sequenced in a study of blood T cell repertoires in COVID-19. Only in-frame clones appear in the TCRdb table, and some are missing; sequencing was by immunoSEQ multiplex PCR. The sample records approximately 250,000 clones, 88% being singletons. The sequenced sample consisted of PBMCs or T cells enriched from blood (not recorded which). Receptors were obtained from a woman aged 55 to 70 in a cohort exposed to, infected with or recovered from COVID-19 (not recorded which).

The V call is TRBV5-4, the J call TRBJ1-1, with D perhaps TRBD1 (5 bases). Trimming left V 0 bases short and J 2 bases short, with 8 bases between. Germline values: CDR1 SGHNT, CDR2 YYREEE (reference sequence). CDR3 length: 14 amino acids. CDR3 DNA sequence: TGTGCCAGCAGCTTGGTCCAGGGAAACACTGAAGCTTTCTTT. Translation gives CASSLVQGNTEAFF.

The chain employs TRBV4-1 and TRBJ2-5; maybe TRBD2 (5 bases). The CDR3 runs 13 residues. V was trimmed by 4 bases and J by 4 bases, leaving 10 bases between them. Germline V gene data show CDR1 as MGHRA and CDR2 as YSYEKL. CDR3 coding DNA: TGCGCCAGCAGCCCGGAGGCGGGAGAGACCCAGTACTTC. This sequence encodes CASSPEAGETQYF.

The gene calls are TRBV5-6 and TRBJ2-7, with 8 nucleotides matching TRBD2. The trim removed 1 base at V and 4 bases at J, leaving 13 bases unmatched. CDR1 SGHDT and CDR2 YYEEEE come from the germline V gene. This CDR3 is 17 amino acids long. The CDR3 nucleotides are TGTGCCAGCAGCTTGAGGAGAACAGGACTAGCTCGGTACGAGCAGTACTTC. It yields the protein CASSLRRTGLARYEQYF.

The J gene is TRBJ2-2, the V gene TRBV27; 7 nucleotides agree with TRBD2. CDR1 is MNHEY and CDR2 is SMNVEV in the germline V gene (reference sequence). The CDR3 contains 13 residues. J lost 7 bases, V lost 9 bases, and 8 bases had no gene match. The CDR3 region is CASRGGRNGELFF. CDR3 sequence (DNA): TGTGCCAGTCGGGGAGGGAGGAACGGGGAGCTGTTTTTT.

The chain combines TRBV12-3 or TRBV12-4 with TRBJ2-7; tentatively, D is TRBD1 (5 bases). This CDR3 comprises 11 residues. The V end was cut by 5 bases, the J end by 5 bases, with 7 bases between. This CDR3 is CASSRGNEQYF. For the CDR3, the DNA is TGTGCCAGCAGTAGGGGCAACGAGCAGTACTTC.

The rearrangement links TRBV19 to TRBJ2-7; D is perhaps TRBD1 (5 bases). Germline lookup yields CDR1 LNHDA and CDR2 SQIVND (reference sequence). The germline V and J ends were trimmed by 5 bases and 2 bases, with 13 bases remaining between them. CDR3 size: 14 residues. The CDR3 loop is CASSPVAGTYEQYF. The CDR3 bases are TGTGCCAGTAGTCCCGTAGCAGGGACCTACGAGCAGTACTTC.

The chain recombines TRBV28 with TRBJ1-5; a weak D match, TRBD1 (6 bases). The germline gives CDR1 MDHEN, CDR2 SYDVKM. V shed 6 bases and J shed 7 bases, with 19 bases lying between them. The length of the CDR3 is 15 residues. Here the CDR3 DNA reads TGTGCCAGCAGCCCCTGGGACATCTCAAACCAGCCCCAGCATTTT. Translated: CASSPWDISNQPQHF.

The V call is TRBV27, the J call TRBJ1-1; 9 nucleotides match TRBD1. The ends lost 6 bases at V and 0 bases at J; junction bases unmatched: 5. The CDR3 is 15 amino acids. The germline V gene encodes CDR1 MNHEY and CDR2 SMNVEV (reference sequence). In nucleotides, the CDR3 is TGTGCCAGCAGAGGACAGGGGTATGTGAACACTGAAGCTTTCTTT. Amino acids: CASRGQGYVNTEAFF.

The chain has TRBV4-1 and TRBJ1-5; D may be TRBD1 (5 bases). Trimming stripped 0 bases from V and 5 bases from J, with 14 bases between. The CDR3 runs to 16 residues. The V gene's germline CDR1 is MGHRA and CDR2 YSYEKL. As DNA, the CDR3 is TGCGCCAGCAGCCAAGATGGGCAGGGATGGTATCAGCCCCAGCATTTT. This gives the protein CASSQDGQGWYQPQHF.

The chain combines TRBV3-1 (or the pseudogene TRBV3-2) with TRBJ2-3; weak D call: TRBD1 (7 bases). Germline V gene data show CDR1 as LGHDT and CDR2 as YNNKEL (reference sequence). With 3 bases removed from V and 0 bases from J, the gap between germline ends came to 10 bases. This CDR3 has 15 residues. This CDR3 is CASSQRDSSTDTQYF. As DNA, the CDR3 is TGTGCCAGCAGCCAGCGGGACAGTAGCACAGATACGCAGTATTTT.

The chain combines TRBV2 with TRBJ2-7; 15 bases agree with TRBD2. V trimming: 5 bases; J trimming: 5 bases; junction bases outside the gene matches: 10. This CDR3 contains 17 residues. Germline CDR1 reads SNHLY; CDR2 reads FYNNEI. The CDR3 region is CASSQTGTSGRQHEQYF. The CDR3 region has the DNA TGTGCCAGCAGTCAAACCGGGACTAGCGGGAGGCAGCACGAGCAGTACTTC.

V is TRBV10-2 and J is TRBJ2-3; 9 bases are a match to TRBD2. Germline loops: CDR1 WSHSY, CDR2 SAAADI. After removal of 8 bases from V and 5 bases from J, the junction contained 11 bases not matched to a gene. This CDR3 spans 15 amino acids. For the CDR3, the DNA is TGCGCCAGCGGCTTAGCGGGAGTCAGGATAGATACGCAGTATTTT. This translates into CASGLAGVRIDTQYF.

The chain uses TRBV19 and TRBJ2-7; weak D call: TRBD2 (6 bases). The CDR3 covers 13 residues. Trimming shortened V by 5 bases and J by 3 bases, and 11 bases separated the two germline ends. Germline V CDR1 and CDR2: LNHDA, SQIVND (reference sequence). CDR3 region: CASSAREDYEQYF. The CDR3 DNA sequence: TGTGCCAGTAGTGCGAGGGAGGACTACGAGCAGTACTTC.